This T cell receptor beta chain was obtained from a study of T-cell reconstitution after alpha-beta-depleted transplantation in children. Notes on the study in general: After one year, T-cell counts and TCRbeta diversity mostly came from new T cells. High day-60 TCRbeta diversity in some patients came from surviving recipient T cells and thymic progenitors. Expanded clones from the graft, numbering several hundred, reportedly supplied alpha-beta T cells about two months after transplant.

To note about this clonotype: The antigen is undetermined.

The library targeted TCRbeta and was prepared with unique molecular identifiers. TCRdb redid the calling of the PCR reads with MiXCR, one entry per CDR3 protein. This table holds 500,000 to 600,000 distinct CDR3 sequences, 27% found once. From germline, CDR1 is LGHNA and CDR2 YNFKEQ. The CDR3 contains 16 residues. The V end lost 4 bases, the J end lost 1 base, and 17 bases lay between the germline ends. The chain joins TRBV4-2 to TRBJ2-7; D is perhaps TRBD1 or TRBD2 (6 bases each). Sequencing was performed on PBMCs, taken before TCRalphabeta/CD19-depleted stem cell transplant. The clonotype originates from a boy under two years old with Wiskott-Aldrich syndrome, due to receive a stem cell transplant. CDR3 sequence reads: CASSPEYGGGSYEQYF. CDR3 nucleotide sequence: TGTGCCAGCAGCCCTGAGTATGGAGGGGGATCCTACGAGCAGTACTTC.